One sample yielded the 20 T cell receptor beta chains listed below, sequenced in a study of identical twins (dated by TCRdb to 2016 to 2017). The method was 5' RACE. For sequencing, an Illumina HiSeq 2000 was employed. The raw public data were reprocessed by TCRdb itself: fastp quality trimming at Q25, MiXCR clonotype calling, in-frame beta chains only. Records with the same CDR3 protein are collapsed into one entry carrying the most frequent genes and DNA. This sample is represented by about 240,000 distinct CDR3 sequences; about 10% of them were singletons. About a tenth of the sample rests with the top ten. The sample comprised memory T cells sorted from blood. The sample's cell subset or site label, decoded: CD45RO+ enriched T cells. The receptors shown here come from a man aged 45-60 years in good health.

Many counts were recorded for this clonotype. The chain is built from TRBV5-1 and TRBJ2-7, with a tentative D call TRBD1 (6 bases). V lost 5 bases to trimming and J lost 3 bases, with 15 bases between them. CDR3 length equals 14 residues. Looked up from germline, CDR1 is SGHRS and CDR2 is YFSETQ. The CDR3, as DNA: TGCGCCAGCAGGTTGACAGGACCCGACTACGAGCAGTACTTC. Translating gives CASRLTGPDYEQYF.

The V gene is TRBV7-2, the J gene TRBJ2-4; weak D call: TRBD2 (6 bases). The CDR3 has 15 residues. The ends were cut back, 2 bases at V and 6 bases at J, with 14 bases in the middle. Germline loops: CDR1 SGHTA, CDR2 FQGNSA. The CDR3 nucleotides are TGTGCCAGCAGCTTAAACGCGGGAATCGGAAACATTCAGTACTTC. Amino acid sequence: CASSLNAGIGNIQYF.

The CDR3, as DNA: TGCAGTGCTAGAAGTGGGGCTAGCGGGGGGGCTCGTAATGAGCAGTTCTTC. Protein: CSARSGASGGARNEQFF. The genes are TRBV20-1 and TRBJ2-1, with 12 bases identical to TRBD2. CDR3 size: 17 residues. CDR1 is DFQATT and CDR2 is SNEGSKA in the germline V gene (reference sequence). V lost 2 bases, J lost 7 bases, and 12 bases stayed unmatched.

V gene TRBV4-2 combines with J gene TRBJ2-5; possibly TRBD1 for D (6 bases). Germline V gives CDR1 LGHNA, CDR2 YNFKEQ. The CDR3 totals 15 residues. Between the trimmed V and J ends, which lost 1 base and 5 bases, there was a span of 14 bases. Here the CDR3 reads CASSQGGLVGETQYF. The CDR3 nucleotides are TGTGCCAGCAGCCAAGGGGGGCTAGTCGGGGAGACCCAGTACTTC.

This clonotype occurred many times. The V gene is TRBV10-3, the J gene TRBJ1-5; tentatively, D is TRBD1 (6 bases). The CDR3 is made up of 13 amino acids. CDR1 ENHRY and CDR2 SYGVKD come from the germline V gene. Trimming left V 6 bases short and J 6 bases short, with 12 bases between. CDR3 DNA sequence: TGTGCCATCAGCGACGGGACAAGTCAGCCCCAGCATTTT. This gives the protein CAISDGTSQPQHF.

The V and J genes are TRBV7-2 and TRBJ2-7; the match to TRBD2 covers 13 bases. The ends lost 3 bases at V and 6 bases at J; junction bases unmatched: 8. Germline V gene sequence: CDR1 SGHTA, CDR2 FQGNSA. This CDR3 has 16 amino acids. CDR3 sequence reads: CASSFSRLAGGVEQYF. As DNA, the CDR3 is TGTGCCAGCAGCTTCTCACGACTAGCGGGAGGAGTCGAGCAGTACTTC.

The V and J genes are TRBV11-2 and TRBJ2-2, with a tentative D call TRBD1 (6 bases). The CDR3 runs 15 residues. The germline gives CDR1 SGHAT, CDR2 FQNNGV. Trimming removed 5 bases at V and 7 bases at J, with 17 bases between. CDR3 region: CASSPQRQASGELFF. The CDR3, as DNA: TGTGCCAGCAGCCCCCAAAGACAGGCTAGCGGGGAGCTGTTTTTT.

About this clonotype itself: A much larger clone differs from this one at a single base, so this may be a read error. The chain employs TRBV20-1 and TRBJ1-3; 8 bases are a match to TRBD1. This CDR3 region has 13 residues. Germline lookup yields CDR1 DFQATT and CDR2 SNEGSKA (reference sequence). In DNA form, the CDR3 reads TGCAGTGCTGGACAGGGCTCTGGAAACGCCATATATTTT. This translates into CSAGQGSGNAIYF.

This clonotype was counted ten times or more. The chain is built from TRBV3-1 and TRBJ1-2; D remains ambiguous. This CDR3 has 13 residues. V was clipped by 4 bases and J by 8 bases, with 14 bases between them. CDR1 is LGHDT and CDR2 is YNNKEL in the germline V gene (reference sequence). CDR3: CASSPEAVMGYTF. The CDR3 bases are TGTGCCAGCAGCCCAGAAGCAGTTATGGGCTACACCTTC.

This sequence joins TRBV29-1 and TRBJ1-2; 8 bases are shared with TRBD1. The CDR3 consists of 12 residues. V lost 7 bases and J lost 2; bases outside the gene matches: 3. Germline CDR1 reads SQVTM; CDR2 reads ANQGSEA. The CDR3 loop reads CSAPGGNYGYTF. The DNA for the CDR3 is TGCAGCGCCCCAGGGGGCAACTATGGCTACACCTTC. Complete variable domain (other parts from reference TRBV29-1 and TRBJ1-2): SAVISQKPSRDICQRGTSLTIQCQVDSQVTMMFWYRQQPGQSLTLIATANQGSEATYESGFVIDKFPISRPNLTFSTLTVSNMSPEDSSIYLCSAPGGNYGYTFGSGTRLTVV.

The chain has TRBV10-3 and TRBJ2-1, with 7 bases fitting TRBD2. The CDR3 sequence is 15 residues long. V dropped 6 bases and J dropped 3; count of bases not matched to a gene: 8. Per germline, CDR1 ENHRY and CDR2 SYGVKD. The CDR3 here is CAIREGAGFYNEQFF. CDR3 DNA: TGTGCCATCAGGGAGGGAGCGGGATTCTACAATGAGCAGTTCTTC.

The chain uses TRBV10-1 and TRBJ2-1, with TRBD2 as a possible D gene (7 bases). Germline CDR1 WNHNN, CDR2 SYGVQD (reference sequence). V lost 2 bases and J 2 bases, leaving 13 bases between the germline ends. This CDR3 spans 16 amino acids. The CDR3 reads CASSEVGGGTYNEQFF. For the CDR3, the DNA is TGCGCCAGCAGTGAGGTTGGGGGGGGCACCTACAATGAGCAGTTCTTC.

This clonotype was detected a few times. V gene TRBV7-2 combines with J gene TRBJ2-4; D not resolved. CDR1 is SGHTA and CDR2 is FQGNSA in the germline V gene. V shed 4 bases and J shed 3 bases, with 16 bases lying between them. The CDR3 covers 16 residues. For the CDR3, the DNA is TGTGCCAGCAGCTCACCAATGAAAGGACGCAAAAACATTCAGTACTTC. It translates to CASSSPMKGRKNIQYF.

This clonotype was detected many times. CDR3 nucleotide sequence: TGCAGTGCTAGAGACTCGGACAGGGGTACCACTGAAGCTTTCTTT. Protein: CSARDSDRGTTEAFF. The chain is built from TRBV20-1 and TRBJ1-1; 9 bases align to TRBD1. The germline V gene encodes CDR1 DFQATT and CDR2 SNEGSKA (reference sequence). The CDR3 extends over 15 amino acids. V was pared by 0 bases and J by 4 bases, with 6 bases of the junction left unmatched.

This chain uses TRBV20-1 with TRBJ1-6; D perhaps matches TRBD1 (6 bases). Trimming left V 3 bases short and J 5 bases short, with 14 bases between. CDR3 length: 15 amino acids. The germline V gene has CDR1 DFQATT and CDR2 SNEGSKA (reference sequence). The CDR3 DNA is TGCAGTGCTAGCGGAGGGGGGCAGCATAATTCACCCCTCCACTTT. Protein: CSASGGGQHNSPLHF.

This clonotype was found many times. This chain joins TRBV20-1 and TRBJ2-2, with 8 bases matching TRBD2. In germline, CDR1 is DFQATT, CDR2 SNEGSKA (reference sequence). This CDR3 has 15 amino acids. Trimming cost V 6 bases and J 5 bases; bases outside gene matches: 11. The CDR3 spells CSASAGLGGTGELFF. CDR3 DNA sequence: TGCAGTGCCAGTGCGGGACTAGGAGGAACCGGGGAGCTGTTTTTT.

This clonotype has just a few counts. V gene TRBV29-1 combines with J gene TRBJ2-5, with D possibly called TRBD1 or TRBD2 (5 bases each). Looked up from germline, CDR1 is SQVTM and CDR2 is ANQGSEA. The CDR3 extends over 14 amino acids. With 6 bases removed from V and 5 bases from J, the gap between germline ends came to 19 bases. This CDR3 is CSVGPGTIRETQYF. In nucleotides, the CDR3 is TGCAGCGTCGGCCCCGGGACGATAAGGGAGACCCAGTACTTC.

The gene calls are TRBV9 and TRBJ2-4; D might be TRBD1 (5 bases). Trimming cost V 0 bases and J 6 bases, with 10 bases left between them. Germline values: CDR1 SGDLS, CDR2 YYNGEE. The CDR3 covers 14 residues. The CDR3 spells CASSVEGQGNIQYF. CDR3 DNA sequence: TGTGCCAGCAGCGTAGAAGGGCAGGGAAACATTCAGTACTTC.

Only a few counts were recorded for this clonotype. The genes are TRBV30 and TRBJ1-2; D not resolved. V shed 0 bases and J shed 8 bases, with 13 bases lying between them. The length of the CDR3 is 13 residues. Germline V gives CDR1 GTSNPN, CDR2 SVGIG (reference sequence). This chain's CDR3 is CAWSVQSVGGYTF. DNA of the CDR3: TGTGCCTGGAGTGTACAGTCCGTCGGGGGCTACACCTTC.

J is TRBJ2-1 and V is TRBV4-3, with D unresolved. The CDR3 loop spans 15 amino acids. CDR1 LGHNA and CDR2 YSLEER come from the germline V gene. V shed 0 bases and J shed 2 bases, with 8 bases lying between them. CDR3 nucleotide sequence: TGCGCCAGCAGCCAAGAGCACACACCCTACAATGAGCAGTTCTTC. Protein sequence: CASSQEHTPYNEQFF.